This TCR beta chain originates from a study of post-analysis software for immune sequencing data. Tagging with unique molecular identifiers was a feature of the TCR beta cDNA libraries. TCRdb reprocessed the PCR reads with MiXCR, giving one entry per CDR3 protein. The table records approximately 570,000 distinct CDR3 sequences, 40% to 50% of them present only once. In regard to this clonotype: The antigen is unknown.

The study, taken as a whole, reports: Patients carried roughly 5 TRBV segments more frequently than controls did, and TRBV5-6, TRBV5-1 and TRBV20-1 were among them.

The germline V gene has CDR1 SEHNR and CDR2 FQNEAQ (reference sequence). Trimming shortened V by 5 bases and J by 1 base, and 15 bases separated the two germline ends. The CDR3 runs 16 residues. The sequenced sample was blood. The rearrangement joins TRBV7-9 to TRBJ2-1, with D perhaps TRBD1 (5 bases). The sequence was obtained from a girl aged 5-17 years with multiple sclerosis. The CDR3 reads CASSVRGLLSYNEQFF. The CDR3 nucleotides are TGTGCCAGCAGCGTAAGGGGCTTGCTATCCTACAATGAGCAGTTCTTC.